The T cell receptor beta chain described here comes from a study of PD-L1 blockade in urothelial cancer. Study-level findings and limits: Each patient contributed one FFPE tumor sample, not taken right before treatment. Greater 3-week expansion of tumor-associated blood clones was recorded for durable-benefit patients.

The CDR3 extends over 12 amino acids. The germline V gene has CDR1 MNHGY and CDR2 SAAAGT. J gave up 6 bases and V 10 bases, and 6 bases lay outside the gene matches. Profiled with immunoSEQ multiplex PCR; TCRdb holds only in-frame clones, not every one. The top ten clones hold around 9.3% of a sample with 35,000 or so clones, just over 35% of them seen once. This clone has only one observation. Antigen: not known. The chain carries TRBV6-8 and TRBJ2-1, with TRBD2 identical over 7 bases. Source: tumor tissue, taken before atezolizumab (anti-PD-L1) treatment. The receptor was isolated from a man in his sixties with urothelial cancer. The chain's CDR3 is CATKTSINEQFF. In DNA, the CDR3 is TGTGCCACCAAGACTAGCATCAATGAGCAGTTCTTC.